This T cell receptor beta chain was sequenced in a study of T-cell memory formation after mild COVID-19. General study points: Largely, contracting CD4+ clones fell within CM and EM, and contracting CD8+ clones within EMRA. That cross-reactive memory joined was suggested by some responding clones appearing in pre-infection memory.

One entry per CDR3 protein results from TCRdb running MiXCR on the 5' RACE reads. The table includes about 560,000 distinct CDR3 sequences, 20% to 25% detected once. Remarks on this clonotype: The antigen remains undetermined.

The CDR3 is 15 amino acids. With V trimmed by 7 bases and J by 4 bases, 11 bases remained unmatched. This sequence originates from an adult woman who had mild COVID-19 (a few samples of this study predate the infection). Cell type and time point are not known. The rearrangement links TRBV12-3 or TRBV12-4 to TRBJ1-1; 8 nucleotides match TRBD1. The specimen sequenced was PBMCs or a T cell subset sorted from them (not recorded which). The CDR3 loop is CASTDPRGRTTEAFF. The CDR3 DNA is TGTGCCAGCACGGACCCCAGGGGGCGTACCACTGAAGCTTTCTTT.